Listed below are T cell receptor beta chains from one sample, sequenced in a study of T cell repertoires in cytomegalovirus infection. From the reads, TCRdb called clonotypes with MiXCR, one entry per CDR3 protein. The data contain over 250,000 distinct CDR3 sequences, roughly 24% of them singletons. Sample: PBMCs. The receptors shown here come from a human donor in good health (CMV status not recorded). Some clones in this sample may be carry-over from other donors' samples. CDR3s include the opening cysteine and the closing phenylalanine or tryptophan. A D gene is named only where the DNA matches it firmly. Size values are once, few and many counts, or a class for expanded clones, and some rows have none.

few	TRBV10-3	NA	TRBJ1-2	TGTGCCATCCGACGGGGGGACATGGGAGGCTACACCTTC	CAIRRGDMGGYTF
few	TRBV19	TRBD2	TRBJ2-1	TGTGCCCGGCGGGGGTGGTCCTACAATGAGCAGTTCTTC	CARRGWSYNEQFF
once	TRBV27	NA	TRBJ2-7	TGTGCCAGCAGTGCCACAGGGATGGGCGAGCAGTACTTC	CASSATGMGEQYF
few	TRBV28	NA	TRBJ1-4	TGTGCCAGCAGGGACGCAACTAATGAAAAACTGTTTTTT	CASRDATNEKLFF
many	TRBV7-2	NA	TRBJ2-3	TGTGCCAGCAGCTTAGACTTCACAGATACGCAGTATTTT	CASSLDFTDTQYF
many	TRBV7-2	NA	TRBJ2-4	TGTGCCAGCAGCTTAGCTCCCACCCTAGCCAAAAACATTCAGTACTTC	CASSLAPTLAKNIQYF
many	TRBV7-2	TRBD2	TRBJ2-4	TGTGCCAGCAGGAGCGGACTAGCGGGAAAGGGAGCCAAAAACATTCAGTACTTC	CASRSGLAGKGAKNIQYF
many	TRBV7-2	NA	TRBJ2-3	TGTGCCAGCAGCCCTCAGGCTAGTGGGAGCACAGATACGCAGTATTTT	CASSPQASGSTDTQYF
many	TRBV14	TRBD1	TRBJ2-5	TGTGCCAGCAGCCCCCCCTGGACAGGGCGACAAGAGACCCAGTACTTC	CASSPPWTGRQETQYF
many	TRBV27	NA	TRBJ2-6	TGTGCCAGCAGTTTAGGAAGTGCCGCCCGGGTCCTGACTTTC	CASSLGSAARVLTF
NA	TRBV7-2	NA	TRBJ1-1	TGTGCCAGCAGCTCCTCTCGCACTGAAGCTTTCTTT	CASSSSRTEAFF
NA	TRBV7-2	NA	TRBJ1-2	TGTGCCAGCAGCCAAAGAGCGTCCTCATATGTCGGCTACACCTTC	CASSQRASSYVGYTF
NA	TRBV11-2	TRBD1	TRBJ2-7	TGTGCCAGCATCCGGACAGGGTCCACCTACGAGCAGTACTTC	CASIRTGSTYEQYF
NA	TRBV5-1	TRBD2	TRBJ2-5	TGCGCCAGCAGCTTGGAACTAGCGGGGGGCCCAGAGACCCAGTACTTC	CASSLELAGGPETQYF
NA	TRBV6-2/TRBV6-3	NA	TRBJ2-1	TGTGCCAGCAGAACGGTTGGGGGAAGCGTGGTTGAGCAGTTCTTC	CASRTVGGSVVEQFF
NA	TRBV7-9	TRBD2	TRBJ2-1	TGTGCCAGCAGCACCGGACTAGCGGACGACAATGAGCAGTTCTTC	CASSTGLADDNEQFF
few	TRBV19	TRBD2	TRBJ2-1	TGTGCCAGTAGTATAGGGGGGACTAGTTTTTCCTACAATGAGCAGTTCTTC	CASSIGGTSFSYNEQFF
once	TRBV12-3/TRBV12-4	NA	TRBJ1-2	TGTGCCAGCAGCCCCAAACCGACAGGCAACTATGGCTACACCTTC	CASSPKPTGNYGYTF
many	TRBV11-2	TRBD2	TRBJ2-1	TGTGCCAGCAGCTTAGTGCGGCTAGCGGTCCGGGGGCAGTTCTTC	CASSLVRLAVRGQFF
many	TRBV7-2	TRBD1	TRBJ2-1	TGTGCCAGCAGCCGTGACAGGGCCTCCGTCTACAATGAGCAGTTCTTC	CASSRDRASVYNEQFF
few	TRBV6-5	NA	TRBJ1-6	TGTGCCAGCATCGACGTGGCTAAGATTAATTCACCCCTCCACTTT	CASIDVAKINSPLHF
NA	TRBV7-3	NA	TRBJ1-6	TGTGCCAGCAGCTTAATGGGTGGGGGGAATTCACCCCTCCACTTT	CASSLMGGGNSPLHF
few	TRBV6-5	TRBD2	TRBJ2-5	TGTGCCAGCAGTTACTCTGGACTAGCGGGATCAAAGAAGGAGACCCAGTACTTC	CASSYSGLAGSKKETQYF
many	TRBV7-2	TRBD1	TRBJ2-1	TGTGCCAGCAGCTTACAGGGGGTGGAAAATGAGCAGTTCTTC	CASSLQGVENEQFF
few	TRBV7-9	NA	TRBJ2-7	TGTGCCAGCAACCTAGGGTCCTACGAGCAGTACTTC	CASNLGSYEQYF
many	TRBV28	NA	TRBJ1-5	TGTGCCAGCATTCGGGGCGCGGCAGCTTATAGCAATCAGCCCCAGCATTTT	CASIRGAAAYSNQPQHF
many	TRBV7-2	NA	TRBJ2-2	TGTGCCAGCAGCGAGGGACCGAACACCGGGGAGCTGTTTTTT	CASSEGPNTGELFF
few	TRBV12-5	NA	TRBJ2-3	TGTGCTGGGTACACAGATACGCAGTATTTT	CAGYTDTQYF
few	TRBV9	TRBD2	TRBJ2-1	TGTGCCAGCAGCAGGAGGACTAGCGGTTACAATGAGCAGTTCTTC	CASSRRTSGYNEQFF
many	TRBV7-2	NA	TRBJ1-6	TGTGCCAGCAGCTGGACTAATAATTCACCCCTCCACTTT	CASSWTNNSPLHF
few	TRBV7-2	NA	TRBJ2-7	TGTGCCAGCAGCTTAGAGTGGGAGGAAGTGCAGTACTTC	CASSLEWEEVQYF
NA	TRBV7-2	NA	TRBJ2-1	TGTGCCAGCAGCTTCCAAACCCTCTCCTACAATGAGCAGTTCTTC	CASSFQTLSYNEQFF
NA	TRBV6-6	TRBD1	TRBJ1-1	TGTGCCAGCAGTTACCCAAGGACAGGGATGAACACTGAAGCTTTCTTT	CASSYPRTGMNTEAFF
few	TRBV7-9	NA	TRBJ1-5	TGTGCCAGCAGCAGGGGATATAGCAATCAGCCCCAGCATTTT	CASSRGYSNQPQHF
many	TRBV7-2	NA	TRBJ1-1	TGTGCCAGCAGCTTAGAGGGTCGGGGCCCCCTCGGGAGCTTT	CASSLEGRGPLGSF
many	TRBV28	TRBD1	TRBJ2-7	TGTGCCAGCAGGTTGACAGGGGCGCTCGCATCAAAGTACTTC	CASRLTGALASKYF
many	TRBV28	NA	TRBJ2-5	TGTGCCAGCAGTAACAGGGAGCTGGAGACCCAGTACTTC	CASSNRELETQYF
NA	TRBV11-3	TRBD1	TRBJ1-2	TGTGCCAGCAGCCAGGGACAGGGCTATGGCTACACCTTC	CASSQGQGYGYTF
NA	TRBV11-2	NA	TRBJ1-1	TGTGCCAGCAGCTTCGGCATACAGGGAGACACTGAAGCTTTCTTT	CASSFGIQGDTEAFF
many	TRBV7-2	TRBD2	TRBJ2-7	TGTGCCAGCAGGGGGACTAGCGGAGCCTCCTACGAGCAGTACTTC	CASRGTSGASYEQYF
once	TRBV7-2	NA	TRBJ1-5	TGTGCCAGCAGCCCCCAGTGGGATCAGCCCCTGCATTTT	CASSPQWDQPLHF
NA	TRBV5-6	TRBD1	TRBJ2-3	TGTGCCAGCAGCTTGCAGGGGGACACAGATACGCAGTATTTT	CASSLQGDTDTQYF
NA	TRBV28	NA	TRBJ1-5	TGTGCCAGCAGTTTATTAAGTGGGGTAGGAACAGGGAACCAGCCCCAGCATTTT	CASSLLSGVGTGNQPQHF
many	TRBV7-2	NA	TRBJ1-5	TGTGCCAGCAGCTTAGGGGACGGGGATTATAGCAATCAGCCCCAGCATTTT	CASSLGDGDYSNQPQHF
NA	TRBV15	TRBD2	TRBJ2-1	TGTGCCACCAGCCTAGCGGGAGGCGCCTACAATGAGCAGTTCTTC	CATSLAGGAYNEQFF
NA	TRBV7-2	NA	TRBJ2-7	TGTGCCAGCAGCCAAATAGGGGGCTCCTACGAGCAGTACTTC	CASSQIGGSYEQYF
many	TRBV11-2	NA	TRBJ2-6	TGTGCCAGCAGCTTAGGTCGGGGGACCGGGGCCAACGTCCTGACTTTC	CASSLGRGTGANVLTF
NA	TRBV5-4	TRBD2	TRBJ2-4	TGTGCCAGCTCGGTGGGTAGCGGGACCACAAACATTCAGTACTTC	CASSVGSGTTNIQYF
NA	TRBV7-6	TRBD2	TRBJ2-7	TGTGCCAGCAGTCTCATTGCGGGGGGCAGCTCCTACGAGCAGTACTTC	CASSLIAGGSSYEQYF